Each of the 32 T cell receptor beta chains below was sequenced from the same sample in a study of cytomegalovirus exposure and HLA in healthy donors. Amplification used 60 Vbeta primers and 13 Jbeta primers. Sequencing was performed with immunoSEQ multiplex PCR; in TCRdb, only in-frame clones are kept and a portion is missing. The top ten clones hold around 2% of a sample with approximately 160,000 clones, 75% to 90% of them seen once. Sequenced input: PBMCs. These receptors originate from a human donor in good health.

This clone was seen a handful of times. The chain carries TRBV2 and TRBJ1-6, with D possibly being TRBD1 (6 bases). The V end lost 7 bases, the J end lost 7 bases, and 17 bases lay between the germline ends. The germline V gene has CDR1 SNHLY and CDR2 FYNNEI. The CDR3 runs 15 residues. The CDR3 loop reads CASTTYREGNSPLHF. CDR3 DNA sequence: TGTGCCAGCACTACATACAGGGAAGGGAATTCACCCCTCCACTTT. The full variable domain, with the rest looked up from reference TRBV2 and TRBJ1-6, is EPEVTQTPSHQVTQMGQEVILRCVPISNHLYFYWYRQILGQKVEFLVSFYNNEISEKSEIFDDQFSVERPDGSNFTLKIRSTKLEDSAMYFCASTTYREGNSPLHFGNGTRLTVT.

This clone was seen a handful of times. The J gene is TRBJ1-5, the V gene TRBV7-9, with D hard to call. The V gene lost 3 bases and the J gene lost 1 base, with 4 bases spanning the gap. CDR3 length: 13 amino acids. Germline loops: CDR1 SEHNR, CDR2 FQNEAQ (reference sequence). The CDR3 here is CASSLTSNQPQHF. CDR3 DNA: TGTGCCAGCAGCTTGACAAGCAATCAGCCCCAGCATTTT.

The chain uses TRBV7-9 and TRBJ2-3, with D uncertain. The germline V gene encodes CDR1 SEHNR and CDR2 FQNEAQ (reference sequence). V lost 3 bases to trimming and J lost 6 bases, with 4 bases between them. The CDR3 has 11 residues. CDR3 sequence (DNA): TGTGCCAGCAGCTTCGGGGATACGCAGTATTTT. Translated: CASSFGDTQYF.

The chain has TRBV4-3 and TRBJ2-7; TRBD2 might be the D (6 bases). Germline V gene sequence: CDR1 LGHNA, CDR2 YSLEER. The CDR3 totals 13 residues. Trimming removed 4 bases at V and 7 bases at J, with 14 bases between. The CDR3, as DNA: TGCGCCAGCAGCCGGAGGGTCGGTTCGGAGCAGTACTTC. Its protein product is CASSRRVGSEQYF.

This rearrangement joins TRBV7-9 to TRBJ1-4; 7 bases are a match to TRBD1. Germline CDR1 is SEHNR and CDR2 is FQNEAQ (reference sequence). After removal of 3 bases from V and 6 bases from J, the junction contained 4 bases not matched to a gene. The CDR3 runs 14 residues. The CDR3 protein is CASSLDRYYEKLFF. Here the CDR3 DNA reads TGTGCCAGCAGCTTGGACAGGTACTATGAAAAACTGTTTTTT.

This chain links TRBV18 with TRBJ2-7; 8 bases line up with TRBD1. This CDR3 region has 13 residues. With V trimmed by 6 bases and J by 6 bases, 7 bases remained unmatched. Germline V CDR1 and CDR2: KGHSH, LQKENI. The CDR3 region is CASSPTGEGEQYF. The CDR3 DNA sequence: TGTGCCAGCTCGCCGACAGGGGAAGGCGAGCAGTACTTC.

This clone was observed a handful of times. The chain recombines TRBV10-3 with TRBJ1-1, with TRBD1 matching over 12 bases. Germline V CDR1 and CDR2: ENHRY, SYGVKD. Trimming removed 4 bases from V and 1 base from J; junction bases left unmatched: 13. The CDR3 spans 19 residues. The CDR3 here is CAISGPPGQGARENTEAFF. The CDR3 DNA reads TGTGCCATCAGTGGACCTCCGGGACAGGGGGCGCGGGAGAACACTGAAGCTTTCTTT.

The chain joins TRBV27 to TRBJ2-7; possible D gene TRBD1, 5 bases. Germline V gives CDR1 MNHEY, CDR2 SMNVEV (reference sequence). Trimming shortened V by 6 bases and J by 0 bases, and 15 bases separated the two germline ends. The CDR3 covers 15 residues. The CDR3 loop reads CASSDLTGFSYEQYF. The CDR3 bases are TGTGCCAGCAGCGACTTAACAGGATTCTCCTACGAGCAGTACTTC.

The rearrangement joins TRBV19 to TRBJ1-3; 11 bases align to TRBD1. This CDR3 region has 16 residues. The ends lost 4 bases at V and 3 bases at J; junction bases unmatched: 5. The germline V gene encodes CDR1 LNHDA and CDR2 SQIVND (reference sequence). The CDR3 region is CASSKGQGASGNTIYF. The CDR3 region has the DNA TGTGCCAGTAGTAAAGGACAGGGGGCAAGTGGAAACACCATATATTTT.

J is TRBJ1-6 and V is TRBV27; D is unresolved. Germline CDR1 MNHEY, CDR2 SMNVEV (reference sequence). Trimming took off 7 bases at V and 9 bases at J, with 16 bases between the two ends. This CDR3 is built from 14 residues. DNA for the CDR3: TGTGCCAGCAAAGGAACGGGGTCTGGTTCACCCCTCCACTTT. Amino acids: CASKGTGSGSPLHF.

This chain links TRBV10-3 with TRBJ2-7; 7 positions agree with TRBD1. In germline, CDR1 is ENHRY, CDR2 SYGVKD. The CDR3 runs 14 residues. The ends lost 10 bases at V and 0 bases at J; junction bases unmatched: 9. The CDR3 sequence: CATENRGSSYEQYF. The CDR3 coding sequence is TGTGCCACCGAGAACAGGGGAAGCTCCTACGAGCAGTACTTC.

This clone was recorded a few times. V and J are TRBV7-8 and TRBJ2-3; D is possibly TRBD2 (5 bases). Looked up from germline, CDR1 is SGHVS and CDR2 is FQNEAQ. Trimming took off 5 bases at V and 3 bases at J, with 6 bases between the two ends. The CDR3 sequence is 12 residues long. CDR3 in DNA: TGTGCCAGCAGCGACTATACAGATACGCAGTATTTT. Translated: CASSDYTDTQYF.

The rearrangement joins TRBV9 to TRBJ2-1, with TRBD1 matching 12 bases. After removal of 0 bases from V and 8 bases from J, the junction contained 3 bases not matched to a gene. In germline, CDR1 is SGDLS, CDR2 YYNGEE. The CDR3 sequence is 15 residues long. CDR3 residues: CASSVGDRGLDEQFF. CDR3 coding DNA: TGTGCCAGCAGCGTAGGGGACAGGGGGCTGGATGAGCAGTTCTTC. The full variable domain, with the rest looked up from reference TRBV9 and TRBJ2-1, is DSGVTQTPKHLITATGQRVTLRCSPRSGDLSVYWYQQSLDQGLQFLIQYYNGEERAKGNILERFSAQQFPDLHSELNLSSLELGDSALYFCASSVGDRGLDEQFFGPGTRLTVL.

The CDR3 is CASSSTSGGFNEQFF. CDR3 bases: TGCGCCAGCAGCTCGACTAGCGGGGGTTTCAATGAGCAGTTCTTC. The chain has TRBV5-1 and TRBJ2-1, with 12 bases matching TRBD2. The CDR3 sequence is 15 residues long. CDR1 SGHRS and CDR2 YFSETQ come from the germline V gene. Germline trimming cut 3 bases from V and 6 bases from J; bases unmatched to any gene: 4.

V usage is TRBV6-1 and J usage is TRBJ1-1; no clear D gene. Germline V gene lookup returns CDR1 MNHNS and CDR2 SASEGT. Trimming took off 5 bases at V and 2 bases at J, with 9 bases between the two ends. The CDR3 spans 13 residues. The CDR3 region has the DNA TGTGCCAGCAGTTCCTACAGTAACACTGAAGCTTTCTTT. The encoded protein is CASSSYSNTEAFF.

The rearrangement joins TRBV6-1 to TRBJ1-6; D perhaps matches TRBD1 (6 bases). CDR3 length equals 14 residues. The germline gives CDR1 MNHNS, CDR2 SASEGT. With 3 bases removed from V and 5 bases from J, the gap between germline ends came to 8 bases. CDR3 DNA: TGTGCCAGCAGTGATCAGGGGAATAATTCACCCCTCCACTTT. Encoded protein: CASSDQGNNSPLHF.

The rearrangement uses TRBV7-2 and TRBJ2-7; 7 nucleotides match TRBD1. Germline V gene lookup returns CDR1 SGHTA and CDR2 FQGNSA. CDR3 length: 14 amino acids. V lost 5 bases, J lost 3 bases, and 7 bases stayed unmatched. Here the CDR3 reads CASSQDRFNYEQYF. Written as DNA, the CDR3 is TGTGCCAGCAGCCAGGACAGGTTCAACTACGAGCAGTACTTC.

The chain couples TRBV6-6 to TRBJ1-4; the D gene is possibly TRBD1 (6 bases). Germline loops: CDR1 MNHNY, CDR2 SVGAGI (reference sequence). The CDR3 has 14 residues. The V end lost 7 bases, the J end lost 11 bases, and 20 bases lay between the germline ends. Here the CDR3 reads CASNIGTSGPKLFF. CDR3 nucleotide sequence: TGTGCCAGCAATATCGGGACATCGGGGCCCAAACTGTTTTTT.

DNA for the CDR3: TGTGCCAGCGCCGACCCCGGGAGTGAAGAGACCCAGTACTTC. It translates to CASADPGSEETQYF. The gene calls are TRBV27 and TRBJ2-5, with a possible D match to TRBD2 (6 bases). Trimming took off 8 bases at V and 3 bases at J, with 16 bases between the two ends. The length of the CDR3 is 14 residues. Germline loops: CDR1 MNHEY, CDR2 SMNVEV (reference sequence).

This rearrangement joins TRBV5-1 to TRBJ2-1, with 10 bases identical to TRBD1. Germline V CDR1 and CDR2: SGHRS, YFSETQ. V lost 2 bases to trimming and J lost 6 bases; unmatched junction nucleotides: 8. The CDR3 is made up of 16 amino acids. CDR3 sequence: CASSFTPGQGFNEQFF. The CDR3 region has the DNA TGCGCCAGCAGCTTTACCCCGGGACAGGGGTTCAATGAGCAGTTCTTC.

This chain connects TRBV15 to TRBJ1-5; no definite D call. Germline lookup yields CDR1 LNHNV and CDR2 YYDKDF (reference sequence). V lost 0 bases, J lost 10 bases, and 16 bases lay in between. CDR3 size: 15 residues. CDR3 region: CATSRDGAAQEPQHF. In DNA, the CDR3 is TGTGCCACCAGCAGAGATGGCGCGGCTCAAGAACCCCAGCATTTT.

The chain couples TRBV2 to TRBJ2-5; no reliable D call. CDR1 and CDR2 from the germline V gene are SNHLY and FYNNEI. The CDR3 runs to 10 residues. The V end lost 6 bases, the J end lost 11 bases, and 10 bases lay between the germline ends. For the CDR3, the DNA is TGTGCCAGCAGCGGCACAGAACAGTACTTC. It translates to CASSGTEQYF.

This clone was found once. The chain has TRBV10-2 and TRBJ2-3; TRBD2 matches 7 bases. V shed 3 bases and J 2 bases; nucleotides not matched to a gene: 2. The V gene's germline CDR1 is WSHSY and CDR2 SAAADI. The CDR3 has 14 amino acids. CDR3 DNA sequence: TGCGCCAGCAGTGAAAGCGGGAACACAGATACGCAGTATTTT. The encoded protein is CASSESGNTDTQYF.

This clone was seen just once. V gene TRBV12-2 combines with J gene TRBJ1-2. TRBV12-2 is a documented pseudogene. This CDR3 has 11 amino acids. The DNA for the CDR3 is TGTGCAAGTCGCTTAGATCATGTGGGAGCCTTC. Its protein is CASRLDHVGAF.

This clone was seen a handful of times. The V call is TRBV5-1, the J call TRBJ2-7; 7 nucleotides align to TRBD1. The trim removed 4 bases at V and 1 base at J, leaving 5 bases unmatched. The CDR3 is 14 amino acids. CDR1 and CDR2 (germline): SGHRS, YFSETQ. CDR3 residues: CASSPRQGSYEQYF. The CDR3 DNA is TGCGCCAGCAGCCCCAGACAGGGATCCTACGAGCAGTACTTC.

V is TRBV13 and J is TRBJ2-1; 11 nucleotides match TRBD2. The CDR3 extends over 15 amino acids. J gave up 3 bases and V 5 bases, and 3 bases lay outside the gene matches. CDR1 is PRHDT and CDR2 is FYEKMQ in the germline V gene (reference sequence). CDR3 DNA sequence: TGTGCCAGCAGCATAGCGGGGGGGCGCTACAATGAGCAGTTCTTC. It translates to CASSIAGGRYNEQFF.

V and J are TRBV7-3 and TRBJ2-3; D gene unclear. Germline lookup yields CDR1 SGHTA and CDR2 FQGTGA. This CDR3 spans 14 amino acids. Trimming left V 3 bases short and J 0 bases short, with 7 bases between. CDR3 loop: CASSFLPSTDTQYF. The CDR3 nucleotides are TGTGCCAGCAGCTTCCTTCCTAGCACAGATACGCAGTATTTT.

J is TRBJ1-3 and V is TRBV2, with D possibly TRBD1 on 6 matching bases. The length of the CDR3 is 16 residues. CDR1 and CDR2 from the germline V gene are SNHLY and FYNNEI. V lost 7 bases to trimming and J lost 0 bases, with 16 bases between them. The CDR3 sequence is CASKAPGGYSGNTIYF. For the CDR3, the DNA is TGTGCCAGCAAAGCCCCGGGGGGCTACTCTGGAAACACCATATATTTT. The full variable domain, its missing parts supplied by reference TRBV2 and TRBJ1-3, is EPEVTQTPSHQVTQMGQEVILRCVPISNHLYFYWYRQILGQKVEFLVSFYNNEISEKSEIFDDQFSVERPDGSNFTLKIRSTKLEDSAMYFCASKAPGGYSGNTIYFGEGSWLTVV.

This clone appeared a single time. The rearrangement joins TRBV15 to TRBJ2-7; D perhaps matches TRBD1 (6 bases). In germline, CDR1 is LNHNV, CDR2 YYDKDF (reference sequence). The CDR3 loop spans 15 amino acids. With 5 bases removed from V and 4 bases from J, the gap between germline ends came to 18 bases. For the CDR3, the DNA is TGTGCCACCAGCGTATCGAGTTCAGGGGAATACGAGCAGTACTTC. It yields the protein CATSVSSSGEYEQYF.

The V and J genes are TRBV7-2 and TRBJ1-6; 10 bases align to TRBD1. V lost 5 bases, J lost 6 bases, and 10 bases stayed unmatched. Germline V gene data show CDR1 as SGHTA and CDR2 as FQGNSA. This CDR3 is 17 amino acids long. The CDR3 DNA reads as TGTGCCAGCAGCCCACCGCGACAGGGGGCGATTAATTCACCCCTCCACTTT. Translation: CASSPPRQGAINSPLHF. Full variable domain (outside the CDR3, taken from reference TRBV7-2 and TRBJ1-6): GAGVSQSPSNKVTEKGKDVELRCDPISGHTALYWYRQSLGQGLEFLIYFQGNSAPDKSGLPSDRFSAERTGGSVSTLTIQRTQQEDSAVYLCASSPPRQGAINSPLHFGNGTRLTVT.

The V and J genes are TRBV6-5 and TRBJ2-1; 7 bases match TRBD2. V was pared by 5 bases and J by 5 bases, with 3 bases of the junction left unmatched. This CDR3 has 13 amino acids. CDR1 is MNHEY, CDR2 SVGAGI, per germline. The CDR3 DNA reads TGTGCCAGCAGTAGCGGGATCAACAATGAGCAGTTCTTC. Translated: CASSSGINNEQFF.

The chain combines TRBV4-3 with TRBJ1-3; no reliable D call. This CDR3 is 15 amino acids long. Germline V CDR1 and CDR2: LGHNA, YSLEER. With 2 bases removed from V and 0 bases from J, the gap between germline ends came to 8 bases. This CDR3 reads CASSQSVDSGNTIYF. CDR3 in DNA: TGCGCCAGCAGCCAATCCGTAGACTCTGGAAACACCATATATTTT.